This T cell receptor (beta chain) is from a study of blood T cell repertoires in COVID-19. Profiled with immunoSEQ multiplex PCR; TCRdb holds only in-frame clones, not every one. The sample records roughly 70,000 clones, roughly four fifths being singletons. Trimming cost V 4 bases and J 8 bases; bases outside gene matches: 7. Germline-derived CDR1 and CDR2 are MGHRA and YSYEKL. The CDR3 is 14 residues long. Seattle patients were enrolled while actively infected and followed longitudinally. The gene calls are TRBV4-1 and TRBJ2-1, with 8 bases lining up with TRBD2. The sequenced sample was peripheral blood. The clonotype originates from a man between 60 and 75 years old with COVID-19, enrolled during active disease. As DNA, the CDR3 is TGCGCCAGCAGCCGTTCAGCGGGAGATTATGAGCAGTTCTTC. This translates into CASSRSAGDYEQFF.